The rows below give T cell receptor beta chains drawn from one sample of a study of Ad26.COV2.S vaccination and SARS-CoV-2 variants. TCRdb keeps only in-frame clones here, not all; method: immunoSEQ multiplex PCR. The sample lists over 300,000 clones; 83% were seen once. Sequenced here: peripheral blood, sampled in a trial of Ad26.COV2.S vaccine versus placebo. Receptors originate from a person between 18 and 65 years old who received the Ad26.COV2.S COVID-19 vaccine or a placebo. The CDR3 runs from the conserved cysteine through the conserved F or W. The D gene is left open where the match is weak. Clone size, where shown, is once, few, many, or a class for clones that have expanded.

size: NA
D: NA
J: TRBJ1-1
V: TRBV7-6
CDR3: CASSTFPGKNTEAFF
DNA: TGTGCCAGCAGCACATTCCCGGGGAAGAACACTGAAGCTTTCTTT

size: NA
D: NA
J: TRBJ2-5
V: TRBV7-7
CDR3: CASSLSFGPFGETQYF
DNA: TGTGCCAGCAGCTTAAGCTTTGGCCCCTTCGGAGAGACCCAGTACTTC

size: NA
D: NA
J: TRBJ2-5
V: TRBV5-4
CDR3: CASSLGRGETQYF
DNA: TGTGCCAGCAGCTTGGGCCGCGGGGAGACCCAGTACTTC

size: few
D: TRBD1
J: TRBJ1-6
V: TRBV19
CDR3: CASSSGGGSPLHF
DNA: TGTGCCAGTAGTTCAGGGGGCGGTTCACCCCTCCACTTT

size: NA
D: TRBD1
J: TRBJ2-7
V: TRBV19
CDR3: CASSSKGQGPSYEQYF
DNA: TGTGCCAGTAGCAGCAAGGGACAGGGGCCCTCCTACGAGCAGTACTTC

size: NA
D: NA
J: TRBJ1-2
V: TRBV27
CDR3: CASSSVGTAYGYTF
DNA: TGTGCCAGCAGTTCGGTCGGGACTGCCTATGGCTACACCTTC

size: NA
D: TRBD2
J: TRBJ2-1
V: TRBV10-1
CDR3: CASSESGGRGQFF
DNA: TGCGCCAGCAGTGAGTCCGGCGGGAGAGGGCAGTTCTTC

size: NA
D: NA
J: TRBJ1-1
V: TRBV12-3/TRBV12-4
CDR3: CASSSSLTSEAFF
DNA: TGTGCCAGCAGTTCCTCTCTTACCTCTGAAGCTTTCTTT

size: NA
D: TRBD1
J: TRBJ2-5
V: TRBV27
CDR3: CASSLNRGYKTQYF
DNA: TGTGCCAGCAGTTTAAACAGGGGATACAAGACCCAGTACTTC

size: NA
D: NA
J: TRBJ1-1
V: TRBV19
CDR3: CASSVLSQRHSMNTEAFF
DNA: TGTGCCAGTAGTGTTCTAAGCCAGCGACACAGCATGAACACTGAAGCTTTCTTT

size: NA
D: NA
J: TRBJ2-7
V: TRBV7-9
CDR3: CASSPRLAFRYEQYF
DNA: TGTGCCAGCAGCCCCCGGCTAGCGTTTAGGTACGAGCAGTACTTC

size: NA
D: TRBD2
J: TRBJ2-5
V: TRBV11-2
CDR3: CASSPLSGRETQYF
DNA: TGTGCCAGCAGCCCCCTTAGCGGGAGAGAGACCCAGTACTTC

size: NA
D: NA
J: TRBJ2-3
V: TRBV5-1
CDR3: CASSLLRASTDTQYF
DNA: TGCGCCAGCAGCTTGCTCCGGGCTAGCACAGATACGCAGTATTTT

size: NA
D: NA
J: TRBJ1-2
V: TRBV27
CDR3: CASSLTRTYTPNYGYTF
DNA: TGTGCCAGCAGTTTAACCAGGACGTATACCCCTAACTATGGCTACACCTTC